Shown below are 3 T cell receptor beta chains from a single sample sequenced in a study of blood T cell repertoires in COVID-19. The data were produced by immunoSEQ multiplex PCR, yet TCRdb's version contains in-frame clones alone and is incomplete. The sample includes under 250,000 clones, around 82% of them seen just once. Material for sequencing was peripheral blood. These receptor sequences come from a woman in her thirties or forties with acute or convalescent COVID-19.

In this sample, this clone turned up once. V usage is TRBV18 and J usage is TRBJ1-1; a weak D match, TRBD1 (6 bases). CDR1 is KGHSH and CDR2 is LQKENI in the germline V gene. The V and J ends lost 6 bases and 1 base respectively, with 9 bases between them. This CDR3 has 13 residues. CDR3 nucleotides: TGTGCCAGCTCCGGGGGGCCGAACACTGAAGCTTTCTTT. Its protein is CASSGGPNTEAFF. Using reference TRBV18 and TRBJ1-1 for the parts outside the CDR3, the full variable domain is NAGVMQNPRHLVRRRGQEARLRCSPMKGHSHVYWYRQLPEEGLKFMVYLQKENIIDESGMPKERFSAEFPKEGPSILRIQQVVRGDSAAYFCASSGGPNTEAFFGQGTRLTVV.

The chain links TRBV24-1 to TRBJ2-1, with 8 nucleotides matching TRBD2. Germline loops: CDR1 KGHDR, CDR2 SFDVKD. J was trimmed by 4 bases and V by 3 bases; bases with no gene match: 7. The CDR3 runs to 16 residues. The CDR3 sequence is CATSDPGTRKYNEQFF. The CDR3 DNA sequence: TGTGCCACCAGTGATCCCGGGACTAGAAAATACAATGAGCAGTTCTTC.

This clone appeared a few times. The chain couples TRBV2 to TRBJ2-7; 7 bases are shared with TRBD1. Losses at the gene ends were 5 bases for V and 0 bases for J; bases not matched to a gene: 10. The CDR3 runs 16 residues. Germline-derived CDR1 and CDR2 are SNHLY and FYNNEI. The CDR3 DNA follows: TGTGCCAGCAGTTACACCGTCGGACAGGCCTCCTACGAGCAGTACTTC. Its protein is CASSYTVGQASYEQYF. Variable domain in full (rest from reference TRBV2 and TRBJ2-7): EPEVTQTPSHQVTQMGQEVILRCVPISNHLYFYWYRQILGQKVEFLVSFYNNEISEKSEIFDDQFSVERPDGSNFTLKIRSTKLEDSAMYFCASSYTVGQASYEQYFGPGTRLTVT.